This entry concerns a single T cell receptor (beta chain). Its antigen is as yet unknown. This record belongs to a study of cytomegalovirus exposure and HLA in healthy donors. Study-level results: There were some public TCRs occurring in many donors, but most TCR sequences were rare. Later findings reportedly placed an Asian-associated ancestry cluster below the approximately 670-donor mean for N-insertions.

The primer mix had 60 Vbeta and 13 Jbeta primers. The assay was immunoSEQ multiplex PCR, and TCRdb's table has in-frame clones only and misses some. The repertoire holds over 150,000 clones, with 75% to 85% as singletons. The CDR3 totals 11 residues. CDR1 and CDR2 (germline): SGHTS, YDEGEE. The ends were cut back, 1 base at V and 8 bases at J, with 6 bases in the middle. The V gene is TRBV5-8, the J gene TRBJ1-1; unclear D gene. The sample taken for sequencing was PBMCs. The TCR sequence derives from a woman aged 18 to 35 in good health and CMV-seronegative. CDR3 nucleotide sequence: TGTGCCAGCAGCTTGCCGCTAGAAGCTTTCTTT. It specifies CASSLPLEAFF.